This T cell receptor beta chain comes out of a study of blood T cell repertoires in COVID-19. At the level of the study: Samples came from the United States, Italy and Spain, spanning acute and convalescent COVID-19. From T cells, B-cell-depleted T cells, or PBMCs came the material, which was cDNA or gDNA.

Patients of the Seattle cohort, enrolled during active infection, were followed longitudinally. There are 15 residues in the CDR3. V lost 4 bases and J lost 0, with 9 bases in between. Germline-derived CDR1 and CDR2 are LGHNA and YNFKEQ. Authors' data handling: Estimation of nucleated cell counts was performed using reference gene primer amplification. Data came from immunoSEQ multiplex PCR; TCRdb stores just in-frame clones and leaves some out. V and J calls and clone size are as listed in that table; D and trimming were resolved from the DNA. The sample carries 210,000 or so clones, under 85% recorded once.

The origin of this receptor is a woman aged 30 to 39 with COVID-19, enrolled during active disease. Sequenced material: peripheral blood. The rearrangement uses TRBV4-2 and TRBJ1-4, with D unresolved. CDR3: CASSPRHPTNEKLFF. CDR3 nucleotides: TGTGCCAGCAGCCCGAGACACCCAACTAATGAAAAACTGTTTTTT.